Below, 7 T cell receptor beta chains from the same sample are listed, as sequenced in a study of naive and memory T cell subsets. Amplification of ligated cDNA took four PCR rounds with SP2 and nested alpha and beta constant primers. One entry per CDR3 protein, called by TCRdb with MiXCR from the 5' RACE reads. The sample has 55,000 to 70,000 distinct CDR3 sequences; approximately 7.2% are singletons. TCR cDNA received a 3' ligated oligonucleotide that carried a UMI. These receptors were obtained from a male donor in good health.

This clonotype has ten or more counts. V gene TRBV7-9 combines with J gene TRBJ1-5; D is ambiguous. The CDR3 runs to 13 residues. Germline V gene data show CDR1 as SEHNR and CDR2 as FQNEAQ (reference sequence). Trimming shortened V by 5 bases and J by 5 bases, and 10 bases separated the two germline ends. The CDR3 protein is CASSPDGHQPQHF. DNA of the CDR3: TGTGCCAGCAGCCCCGACGGGCATCAGCCCCAGCATTTT.

The J gene is TRBJ2-7, the V gene TRBV3-1; 7 bases are a match to TRBD1. Germline V gene sequence: CDR1 LGHDT, CDR2 YNNKEL (reference sequence). The CDR3 runs to 16 residues. V trimming: 2 bases; J trimming: 2 bases; junction bases outside the gene matches: 9. Here the CDR3 DNA reads TGTGCCAGCAGCCAACAAAGAGGGGGCATGACCTACGAGCAGTACTTC. Its protein is CASSQQRGGMTYEQYF.

This clonotype was recorded many times. This rearrangement joins TRBV20-1 to TRBJ2-1, with 7 bases lining up with TRBD2. The CDR3 runs 15 residues. V lost 3 bases, J lost 5 bases, and 10 bases stayed unmatched. Germline V CDR1 and CDR2: DFQATT, SNEGSKA (reference sequence). CDR3 DNA sequence: TGCAGTGCTAGGGACCCTAGCGGTGTCCACAATGAGCAGTTCTTC. Amino acids: CSARDPSGVHNEQFF.

This clonotype has more than one count but fewer than ten. This chain uses TRBV10-2 with TRBJ2-1, with 7 bases matching TRBD1. Per the germline V gene, CDR1 is WSHSY and CDR2 is SAAADI. With V trimmed by 6 bases and J by 3 bases, 8 bases remained unmatched. The CDR3 runs to 15 residues. CDR3 protein: CASREADRNYNEQFF. CDR3 coding DNA: TGCGCCAGCAGGGAGGCGGACAGGAACTACAATGAGCAGTTCTTC.

This clonotype was counted many times. The chain uses TRBV6-2 or TRBV6-3 and TRBJ2-7, with 8 bases matching TRBD2. V gave up 2 bases and J gave up 3 bases; unmatched junction bases: 6. The CDR3 is 15 amino acids. Per the germline V gene, CDR1 is MNHEY and CDR2 is SVGEGT. CDR3 in amino acids: CASSYGTRNIYEQYF. The CDR3, as DNA: TGTGCCAGCAGTTACGGGACTAGAAATATCTACGAGCAGTACTTC.

The V and J genes are TRBV3-1 and TRBJ2-7, with TRBD1 matching 7 bases. The V gene's germline CDR1 is LGHDT and CDR2 YNNKEL (reference sequence). The CDR3 runs 20 residues. V was clipped by 0 bases and J by 2 bases; unmatched bases: 19. CDR3: CASSQESLFLGTAAPYEQYF. The CDR3, as DNA: TGTGCCAGCAGCCAAGAGTCCCTTTTTCTAGGGACAGCCGCACCCTACGAGCAGTACTTC.

This clonotype was counted ten times or more. The rearrangement joins TRBV6-1 to TRBJ1-3; the D is unclear. The CDR3 runs to 12 residues. The germline V gene has CDR1 MNHNS and CDR2 SASEGT. CDR3 protein: CTATDSGNTIYF. The CDR3 DNA follows: TGTACCGCTACCGACTCTGGAAACACCATATATTTT.